This T cell receptor (beta chain) comes out of a study of blood T cell repertoires in COVID-19. Across the study: There were acute and convalescent COVID-19 samples, and they came from the United States, Italy and Spain. Sources were T cells, B-cell-depleted T cells, or PBMCs; the material itself was cDNA or gDNA.

Germline V CDR1 and CDR2: SQVTM, ANQGSEA. CDR3 length: 11 amino acids. V dropped 6 bases and J dropped 11; count of bases not matched to a gene: 9. The authors' processing: Amplification with reference gene primers provided the estimates of nucleated cell counts. Repertoires were generated with immunoSEQ multiplex PCR, while TCRdb's copy carries only in-frame clones and drops some. V, J and clone size are taken as reported in that table, and D and trimming were inferred from the DNA itself. The sample lists about 98,000 clones, around 80% occurring once. This chain links TRBV29-1 with TRBJ1-1, with 7 bases lining up with TRBD1. The sample comprised peripheral blood. The TCR comes from a man aged 60 to 75 with acute or convalescent COVID-19. CDR3: CSVERQGRAFF. The CDR3 DNA reads TGCAGCGTCGAACGACAGGGAAGGGCTTTCTTT.